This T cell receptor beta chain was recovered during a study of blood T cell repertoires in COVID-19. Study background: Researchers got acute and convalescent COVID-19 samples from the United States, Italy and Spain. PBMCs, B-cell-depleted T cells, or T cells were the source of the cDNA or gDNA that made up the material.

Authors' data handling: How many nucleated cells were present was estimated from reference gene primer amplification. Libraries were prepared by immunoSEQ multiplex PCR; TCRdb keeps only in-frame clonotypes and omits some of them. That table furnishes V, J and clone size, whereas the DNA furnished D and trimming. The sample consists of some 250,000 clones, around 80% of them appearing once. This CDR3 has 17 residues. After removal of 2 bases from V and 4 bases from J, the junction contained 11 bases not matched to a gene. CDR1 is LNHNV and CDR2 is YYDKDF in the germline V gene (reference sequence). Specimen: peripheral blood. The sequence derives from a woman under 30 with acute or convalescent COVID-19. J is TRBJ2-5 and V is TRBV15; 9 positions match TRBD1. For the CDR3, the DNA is TGTGCCACCAGCAGAACAGCCGGGACAGGGTTTGTAGAGACCCAGTACTTC. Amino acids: CATSRTAGTGFVETQYF.